A selection of T cell receptor beta chains follows, all from one sample in a study of cytomegalovirus exposure and HLA in healthy donors. Libraries were prepared by immunoSEQ multiplex PCR; TCRdb keeps only in-frame clonotypes and omits some of them. Of around 150,000 clones listed, around 96% are singletons. Sequencing was performed on PBMCs. The source is a woman between 18 and 29 years old in good health and CMV-seronegative. Each CDR3 is given with its conserved first and last residue. A D gene is named only where the DNA matches it firmly. Part of the rows lack a size; the others show once, few, many or a class for expanded clones.

16 | TRBJ1-5 | . | . | TRBV10-3 | CAISESGRAPVGSQHF | TGTGCCATCAGTGAGTCTGGCAGGGCCCCTGTGGGTTCCCAGCATTTT
14 | TRBJ2-1 | . | . | TRBV5-1 | CASSGGEAYNEQFF | TGCGCCAGCAGCGGCGGAGAGGCCTACAATGAGCAGTTCTTC
15 | TRBJ2-1 | . | . | TRBV5-1 | CASSLVAGSYNEQFF | TGCGCCAGCAGCTTGGTTGCGGGGAGTTACAATGAGCAGTTCTTC
17 | TRBJ2-4 | . | . | TRBV19 | CASSIGGTFPAKNIQYF | TGTGCCAGTAGTATAGGGGGCACCTTCCCTGCCAAAAACATTCAGTACTTC
15 | TRBJ1-4 | . | . | TRBV7-9 | CASSLVGGLGEKLFF | TGTGCCAGCAGCTTAGTCGGGGGGCTCGGTGAAAAACTGTTTTTT
15 | TRBJ2-7 | TRBD2 | . | TRBV4-2 | CASSQDSGGAYEQYF | TGTGCCAGCAGCCAAGATAGCGGGGGGGCCTACGAGCAGTACTTC
18 | TRBJ2-7 | . | . | TRBV13 | CASSLGLTGRQGSYEQYF | TGTGCCAGCAGCTTAGGCCTAACCGGACGGCAGGGGTCCTACGAGCAGTACTTC
17 | TRBJ2-1 | . | . | TRBV30 | CAWSVQFLTREGYEQFF | TGTGCCTGGAGTGTACAATTCTTGACTAGGGAAGGCTATGAGCAGTTCTTC
13 | TRBJ1-2 | . | few | TRBV2 | CASSDYPSGSYTF | TGTGCCAGCAGTGACTACCCCTCGGGAAGCTACACCTTC
15 | TRBJ1-1 | . | . | TRBV27 | CASRIVGNAGTEAFF | TGTGCCAGCCGAATCGTGGGCAACGCGGGAACTGAAGCTTTCTTT
14 | TRBJ2-7 | . | . | TRBV7-8 | CASSLRGITYEQYF | TGTGCCAGCAGCTTACGGGGGATCACCTACGAGCAGTACTTC
15 | TRBJ2-2 | TRBD1 | . | TRBV7-3 | CASSSSTGRTGELFF | TGTGCCAGCAGCTCATCGACAGGGCGTACCGGGGAGCTGTTTTTT
14 | TRBJ1-5 | . | . | TRBV27 | CATSLRGTNQPQHF | TGTGCCACGTCTTTAAGGGGTACCAATCAGCCCCAGCATTTT
14 | TRBJ2-3 | TRBD2 | . | TRBV5-1 | CASSTSGITDTQYF | TGCGCCAGCAGTACTAGCGGGATCACAGATACGCAGTATTTT